The 9 T cell receptor beta chains presented below share a single source sample, sequenced in a study of neurological immune-mediated disorders (dated 2019 in TCRdb). To prepare the library, 5' RACE was applied. The data were produced on an Illumina HiSeq 2500. TCRdb redid the processing of the public reads, applying fastp at Q25 and MiXCR, and retained in-frame beta chains. Each entry merges the rows of one CDR3 protein and shows their most common DNA and genes. The sample table holds 65,000 to 90,000 distinct CDR3 sequences, of which about 9.4% were seen once. The biggest ten clones account for about 1.7% of the sample. The specimen sequenced was PBMCs. These receptors were taken from a man in his forties in good health.

This clonotype was detected ten times or more. The chain links TRBV7-9 to TRBJ2-1; D is unclear. Trimming stripped 1 base from V and 1 base from J, with 5 bases between. CDR3 length equals 14 residues. Germline V CDR1 and CDR2: SEHNR, FQNEAQ (reference sequence). CDR3 DNA sequence: TGTGCCAGCAGCTTAGATGGGTCCTACAATGAGCAGTTCTTC. Its protein is CASSLDGSYNEQFF.

Ten or more counts support this clonotype. The DNA for the CDR3 is TGTGCCAGCAGCTTCAACTTCCGGGGAGAGAACACTGAAGCTTTCTTT. The encoded protein is CASSFNFRGENTEAFF. J is TRBJ1-1 and V is TRBV5-6; D is unclear. V dropped 2 bases and J dropped 1 base, with 15 bases sitting between them. The CDR3 is made up of 16 amino acids. Germline values: CDR1 SGHDT, CDR2 YYEEEE.

This clonotype was seen repeatedly, ten times or more. V usage is TRBV5-5 and J usage is TRBJ2-7; 11 nucleotides align to TRBD1. This CDR3 contains 15 residues. Trimming at V came to 1 base and at J to 3 bases, leaving 3 bases not matched to a gene. CDR1 is SGHKS and CDR2 is YYEKEE in the germline V gene (reference sequence). The DNA of the CDR3 is TGTGCCAGCAGCTTGAGTGGGACAGGGGGCTACGAGCAGTACTTC. Encoded protein: CASSLSGTGGYEQYF.

This clonotype was seen at least ten times. V and J are TRBV4-2 and TRBJ2-1; TRBD2 agrees at 7 bases. J gave up 5 bases and V 0 bases, and 13 bases lay outside the gene matches. The CDR3 contains 18 residues. Germline CDR1 and CDR2: LGHNA and YNFKEQ. CDR3 sequence (DNA): TGTGCCAGCAGCCAAGAGTCCCCTAGGCAGGGAGGGAACAATGAGCAGTTCTTC. As protein: CASSQESPRQGGNNEQFF.

This clonotype was recorded many times. This rearrangement joins TRBV5-1 to TRBJ2-5, with a possible D match to TRBD1 (5 bases). Germline lookup yields CDR1 SGHRS and CDR2 YFSETQ. The germline V and J ends were trimmed by 2 bases and 3 bases, with 17 bases remaining between them. CDR3 length equals 16 residues. The CDR3 nucleotides read TGCGCCAGCAGCTTCCCCGGGTCAGCGACAGAAGAGACCCAGTACTTC. Protein sequence: CASSFPGSATEETQYF.

This clonotype appeared many times. The rearrangement links TRBV19 to TRBJ2-7; no firm D call. Deletions cut 4 bases from V and 0 bases from J, with 10 bases between. The CDR3 is made up of 14 amino acids. CDR1 and CDR2 (germline): LNHDA, SQIVND (reference sequence). CDR3: CASSTQESSYEQYF. The CDR3 region has the DNA TGTGCCAGTAGTACCCAGGAGAGCTCCTACGAGCAGTACTTC.

This clonotype was detected many times. The CDR3 here is CASSLEGRGYEQYF. The CDR3 region has the DNA TGTGCCAGCAGCTTGGAAGGCAGGGGGTACGAGCAGTACTTC. The V gene is TRBV5-4, the J gene TRBJ2-7, with 7 bases lining up with TRBD1. The V gene end was trimmed by 0 bases and the J gene end by 4 bases; junction bases not matched to a gene: 4. Germline lookup yields CDR1 SGHNT and CDR2 YYREEE (reference sequence). CDR3 length: 14 residues.

The table lists this clonotype with many counts. The J gene is TRBJ2-2, the V gene TRBV6-1, with TRBD1 matching 10 bases. CDR1 and CDR2 (germline): MNHNS, SASEGT. V shed 5 bases and J 13 bases; nucleotides not matched to a gene: 10. CDR3 size: 14 residues. This CDR3 reads CASSPGKDRGRLFF. Here the CDR3 DNA reads TGTGCCAGCAGTCCCGGCAAGGACAGGGGGAGGCTGTTTTTT.

This clonotype was counted ten times or more. V and J are TRBV20-1 and TRBJ2-5; D may be TRBD2 (6 bases). Trimming removed 1 base at V and 4 bases at J, with 10 bases between. Germline V gene data show CDR1 as DFQATT and CDR2 as SNEGSKA (reference sequence). CDR3 length: 13 amino acids. The CDR3 DNA reads as TGCAGTGCTAGAGTTCTGGGAGGAGAGACCCAGTACTTC. Amino acids: CSARVLGGETQYF.